This entry features one TCR beta chain sequence. Its target is unknown. The sample is drawn from a study of CD8+ T cells in alopecia areata. The study, taken as a whole, reports: Persistence in scalp and blood during tofacitinib was observed for many expanded lesional clones. The study found tofacitinib significantly decreased scalp clonality and expanded CD8+ clones among the top 100.

RNA was extracted and reverse transcribed into cDNA as the sequencing template. Assay: immunoSEQ multiplex PCR; the TCRdb copy retains only in-frame clones and omits some. The table shows roughly 250,000 clones, with 50% to 75% occurring only once. The germline V gene has CDR1 GTSNPN and CDR2 SVGIG (reference sequence). The CDR3 totals 14 residues. Unmatched junction bases numbered 6, after V lost 6 bases and J lost 1 base. Documented treatment: oral pan-JAK inhibitor, 5-10 mg twice daily. This chain links TRBV30 with TRBJ1-5; 7 nucleotides align to TRBD1. The sequence was obtained from a human donor with alopecia areata. Specimen: CD4+ T cells sorted from blood, collected at week 52, from a patient treated with tofacitinib. The CDR3 sequence is CACTGTESNQPQHF. CDR3 nucleotides: TGTGCCTGTACCGGGACAGAGAGCAATCAGCCCCAGCATTTT.